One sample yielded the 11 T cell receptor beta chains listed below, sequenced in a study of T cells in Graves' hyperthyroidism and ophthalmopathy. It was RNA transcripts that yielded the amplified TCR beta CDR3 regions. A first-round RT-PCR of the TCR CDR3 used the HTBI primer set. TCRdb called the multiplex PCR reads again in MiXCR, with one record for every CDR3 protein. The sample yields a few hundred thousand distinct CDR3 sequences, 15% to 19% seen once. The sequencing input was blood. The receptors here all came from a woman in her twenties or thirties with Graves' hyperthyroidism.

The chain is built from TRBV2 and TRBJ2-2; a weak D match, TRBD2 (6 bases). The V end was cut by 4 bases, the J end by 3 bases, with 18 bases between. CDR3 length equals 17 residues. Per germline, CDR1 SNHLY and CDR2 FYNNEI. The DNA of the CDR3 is TGTGCCAGCAGTGGAGAAGACAAGGCGGGGTACACCGGGGAGCTGTTTTTT. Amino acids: CASSGEDKAGYTGELFF.

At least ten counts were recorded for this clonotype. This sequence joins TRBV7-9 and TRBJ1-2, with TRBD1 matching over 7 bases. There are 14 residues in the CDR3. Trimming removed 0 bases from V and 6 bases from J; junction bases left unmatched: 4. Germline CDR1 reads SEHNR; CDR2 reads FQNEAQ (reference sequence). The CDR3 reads CASSLAGQVHGYTF. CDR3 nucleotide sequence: TGTGCCAGCAGCTTAGCTGGACAGGTTCATGGCTACACCTTC.

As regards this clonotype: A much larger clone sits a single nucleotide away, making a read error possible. CDR3 amino acids: CASSRTGTHGQYF. In DNA, the CDR3 is TGTGCCAGCAGCCGAACAGGGACCCACGGGCAGTACTTC. The J gene is TRBJ2-7, the V gene TRBV27; perhaps TRBD1 as D (6 bases). Germline V gene data show CDR1 as MNHEY and CDR2 as SMNVEV (reference sequence). The CDR3 has 13 amino acids. Trimming pared 6 bases from V and 9 bases from J, leaving 18 bases between.

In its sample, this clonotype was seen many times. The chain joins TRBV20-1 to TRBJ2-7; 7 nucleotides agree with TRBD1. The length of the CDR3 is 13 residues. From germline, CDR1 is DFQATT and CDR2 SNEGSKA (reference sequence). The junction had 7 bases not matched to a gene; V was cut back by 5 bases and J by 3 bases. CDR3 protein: CSAFRTGNYEQYF. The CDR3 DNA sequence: TGCAGTGCTTTTAGGACAGGCAACTACGAGCAGTACTTC.

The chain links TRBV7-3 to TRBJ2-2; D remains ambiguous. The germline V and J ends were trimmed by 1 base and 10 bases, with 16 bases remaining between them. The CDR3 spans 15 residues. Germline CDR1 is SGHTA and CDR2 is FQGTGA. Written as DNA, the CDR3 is TGTGCCAGCAGCTTAATACGGTCAGACGCGGAGGAGCTGTTTTTT. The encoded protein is CASSLIRSDAEELFF.

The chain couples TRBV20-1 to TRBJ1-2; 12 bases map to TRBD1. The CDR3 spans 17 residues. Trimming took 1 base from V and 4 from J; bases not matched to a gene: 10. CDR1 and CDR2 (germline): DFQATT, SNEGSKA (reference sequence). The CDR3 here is CSARGPGTGGAGYGYTF. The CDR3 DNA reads TGCAGTGCTAGAGGCCCCGGGACAGGGGGCGCGGGCTATGGCTACACCTTC.

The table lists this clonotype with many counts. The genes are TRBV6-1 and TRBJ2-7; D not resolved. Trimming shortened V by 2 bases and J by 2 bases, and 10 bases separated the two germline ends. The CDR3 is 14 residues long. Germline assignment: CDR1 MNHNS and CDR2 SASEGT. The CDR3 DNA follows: TGTGCCAGCAGTGAATTAGAGGTCACCTACGAGCAGTACTTC. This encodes CASSELEVTYEQYF.

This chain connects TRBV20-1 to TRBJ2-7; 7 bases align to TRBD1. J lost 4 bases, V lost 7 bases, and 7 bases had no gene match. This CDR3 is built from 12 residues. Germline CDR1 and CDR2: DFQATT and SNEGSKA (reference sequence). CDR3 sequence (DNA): TGCAGTGTAATAGGACAGGCATACGAGCAGTACTTC. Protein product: CSVIGQAYEQYF.

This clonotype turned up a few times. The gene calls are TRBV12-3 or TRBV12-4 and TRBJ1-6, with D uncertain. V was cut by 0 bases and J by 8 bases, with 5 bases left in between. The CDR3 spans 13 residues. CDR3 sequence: CASSLAGYSPLHF. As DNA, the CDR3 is TGTGCCAGCAGTTTAGCCGGCTATTCACCCCTCCACTTT.

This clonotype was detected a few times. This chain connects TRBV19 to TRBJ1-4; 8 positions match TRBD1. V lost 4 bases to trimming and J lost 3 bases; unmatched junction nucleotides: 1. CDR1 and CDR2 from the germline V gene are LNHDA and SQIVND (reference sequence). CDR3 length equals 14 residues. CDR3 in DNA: TGTGCCAGTAGTACGACAGGGGCTAATGAAAAACTGTTTTTT. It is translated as CASSTTGANEKLFF. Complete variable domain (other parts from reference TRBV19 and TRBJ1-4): DGGITQSPKYLFRKEGQNVTLSCEQNLNHDAMYWYRQDPGQGLRLIYYSQIVNDFQKGDIAEGYSVSREKKESFPLTVTSAQKNPTAFYLCASSTTGANEKLFFGSGTQLSVL.

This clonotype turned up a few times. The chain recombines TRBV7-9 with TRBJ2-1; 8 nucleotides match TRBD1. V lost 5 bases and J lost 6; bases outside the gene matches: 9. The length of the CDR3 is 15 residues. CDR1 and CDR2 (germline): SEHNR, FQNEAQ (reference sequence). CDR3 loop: CASSTRQGKVNEQFF. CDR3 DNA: TGTGCCAGCAGCACACGACAGGGGAAGGTCAATGAGCAGTTCTTC.